These 19 T cell receptor beta chains were sequenced from one sample in a study of T-cell reconstitution after alpha-beta-depleted transplantation in children. Library preparation (for TCRbeta) was performed with unique molecular identifiers. TCRdb recomputed calls from the PCR reads with MiXCR, one row per CDR3 protein. Of 300,000 or so distinct CDR3 sequences listed, 23% are singletons. This sample comprised PBMCs, mostly from graft donor cells, obtained 180 days after TCRalphabeta/CD19-depleted stem cell transplant. The receptors here all came from a male patient under 18 who had a stem cell transplant for acute lymphoblastic leukemia, so the T cells may come from the graft donor.

The V gene is TRBV28, the J gene TRBJ2-3, with D perhaps matching TRBD1 (5 bases). Germline V gives CDR1 MDHEN, CDR2 SYDVKM. The CDR3 has 15 residues. V was cut by 7 bases and J by 7 bases, with 21 bases left in between. Here the CDR3 reads CASTGARTLTNTQYF. The DNA of the CDR3 is TGTGCCAGCACTGGAGCTAGGACACTCACGAATACGCAGTATTTT.

This clonotype was seen a few times. CDR3 nucleotides: TGTGCCACCAGTGACCCACCCGGGACAGGGTTGGAGACCCAGTACTTC. Amino acids: CATSDPPGTGLETQYF. The chain combines TRBV24-1 with TRBJ2-5; 9 nucleotides align to TRBD1. This CDR3 spans 16 amino acids. Looked up from germline, CDR1 is KGHDR and CDR2 is SFDVKD. Germline trimming cut 4 bases from V and 5 bases from J; bases unmatched to any gene: 10.

The rearrangement links TRBV20-1 to TRBJ1-1, with D uncertain. CDR1 is DFQATT and CDR2 is SNEGSKA in the germline V gene (reference sequence). The V and J ends lost 4 bases and 6 bases respectively, with 12 bases between them. The CDR3 extends over 12 amino acids. The CDR3 nucleotides are TGCAGTGCTAAGGTTAAGTTAGCTGAAGCTTTCTTT. Encoded protein: CSAKVKLAEAFF.

This clonotype was picked up a small number of times. The J gene is TRBJ2-7, the V gene TRBV6-6; D uncertain. Germline CDR1 and CDR2: MNHNY and SVGAGI (reference sequence). The CDR3 is made up of 13 amino acids. Between the trimmed V and J ends, which lost 5 bases and 0 bases, there was a span of 8 bases. In nucleotides, the CDR3 is TGTGCCAGCAGTCACGGGTCCTCCTACGAGCAGTACTTC. Translation: CASSHGSSYEQYF.

This clonotype turned up a few times. This rearrangement joins TRBV5-1 to TRBJ2-1, with 15 bases that match TRBD2. The germline CDR1 and CDR2 sequences are SGHRS and YFSETQ. The trim removed 4 bases at V and 12 bases at J, leaving 8 bases unmatched. This CDR3 is built from 15 residues. The CDR3 here is CASSAPGLAGGRQFF. CDR3 coding DNA: TGCGCCAGCAGCGCCCCGGGACTAGCGGGAGGTCGGCAGTTCTTC.

This chain links TRBV11-2 with TRBJ2-7; no definite D call. Trimming removed 0 bases at V and 0 bases at J, with 12 bases between. This CDR3 has 16 amino acids. Per the germline V gene, CDR1 is SGHAT and CDR2 is FQNNGV. The CDR3 sequence is CASSLESGVSSYEQYF. The CDR3 nucleotides are TGTGCCAGCAGCTTAGAAAGTGGCGTGAGCTCCTACGAGCAGTACTTC.

Only a few counts were recorded for this clonotype. This chain joins TRBV20-1 and TRBJ2-6; D gene ambiguous. With 0 bases removed from V and 10 bases from J, the gap between germline ends came to 13 bases. Germline values: CDR1 DFQATT, CDR2 SNEGSKA (reference sequence). The CDR3 is made up of 14 amino acids. The DNA of the CDR3 is TGCAGTGCTAGAGATTCTAGGGTCCATAACGTCCTGACTTTC. Residues: CSARDSRVHNVLTF.

This clonotype was detected a few times. The V gene is TRBV4-1, the J gene TRBJ2-1; D is possibly TRBD2 (6 bases). CDR3 length: 18 amino acids. Germline lookup yields CDR1 MGHRA and CDR2 YSYEKL. Trimming stripped 5 bases from V and 5 bases from J, with 25 bases between. Here the CDR3 DNA reads TGCGCCAGCAGCACTCACTTCCGGGACTCTAGTAGGGACAATGAGCAGTTCTTC. Its translation: CASSTHFRDSSRDNEQFF.

A few counts support this clonotype. This sequence joins TRBV11-2 and TRBJ2-3; D is perhaps TRBD2 (5 bases). CDR3 length: 20 amino acids. The germline CDR1 and CDR2 sequences are SGHAT and FQNNGV. The V end was cut by 4 bases, the J end by 1 base, with 27 bases between. The CDR3 loop is CASSSLATRAGPPRTDTQYF. CDR3 nucleotide sequence: TGTGCCAGCAGCTCGTTAGCGACCCGGGCTGGGCCTCCACGCACAGATACGCAGTATTTT.

This clonotype was observed a handful of times. CDR3 DNA: TGTGCCACCAGCAGAGATCGGGAGACCTTCGCCATAGCCAAAAACATTCAGTACTTC. This codes for CATSRDRETFAIAKNIQYF. This chain links TRBV15 with TRBJ2-4; weak D call: TRBD2 (6 bases). V shed 0 bases and J shed 0 bases, with 18 bases lying between them. The CDR3 has 19 residues. Per germline, CDR1 LNHNV and CDR2 YYDKDF (reference sequence).

The DNA for the CDR3 is TGTGCCAGCAGGTCAACAGGGGGTCAAAACATTCAGTACTTC. Encoded protein: CASRSTGGQNIQYF. The chain joins TRBV28 to TRBJ2-4; 8 nucleotides agree with TRBD1. Germline assignment: CDR1 MDHEN and CDR2 SYDVKM. The J segment lost 5 bases and the V segment lost 6 bases, leaving 6 bases of the junction unmatched. The CDR3 covers 14 residues.

This chain links TRBV6-1 with TRBJ2-7, with D hard to call. This CDR3 has 14 amino acids. Per the germline V gene, CDR1 is MNHNS and CDR2 is SASEGT. V was cut by 6 bases and J by 4 bases, with 16 bases left in between. In DNA form, the CDR3 reads TGTGCCAGCAGCCTCTCCTTTACACCTTACGAGCAGTACTTC. It translates to CASSLSFTPYEQYF.

The chain is built from TRBV2 and TRBJ2-7; D gene ambiguous. The CDR3 is made up of 12 amino acids. Looked up from germline, CDR1 is SNHLY and CDR2 is FYNNEI. The V gene lost 3 bases and the J gene lost 2 bases, with 5 bases spanning the gap. CDR3 protein: CASSEPAYEQYF. The CDR3, as DNA: TGTGCCAGCAGTGAGCCAGCCTACGAGCAGTACTTC.

This clonotype was detected only a few times. The chain combines TRBV4-1 with TRBJ2-7, with D possibly matching TRBD1 (6 bases). Trimming removed 0 bases from V and 6 bases from J, with 15 bases in between. CDR1 MGHRA and CDR2 YSYEKL come from the germline V gene. The CDR3 is made up of 15 amino acids. CDR3 sequence (DNA): TGCGCCAGCAGCCAAGATGAAGGCAGGGGTCGCGAGCAGTACTTC. This sequence encodes CASSQDEGRGREQYF.

The chain is built from TRBV7-8 and TRBJ2-2, with 10 bases fitting TRBD2. V was clipped by 5 bases and J by 3 bases; unmatched bases: 6. This CDR3 is 16 amino acids long. The germline gives CDR1 SGHVS, CDR2 FQNEAQ. CDR3 DNA sequence: TGTGCCAGCAGCCGCCCTAGCGGGAGTTACACCGGGGAGCTGTTTTTT. Translation: CASSRPSGSYTGELFF.

This clonotype was detected a few times. The chain links TRBV9 to TRBJ2-7; the D is unclear. Deletions cut 0 bases from V and 3 bases from J, with 7 bases between. Germline V lookup: CDR1 SGDLS, CDR2 YYNGEE. The length of the CDR3 is 13 residues. CDR3 DNA: TGTGCCAGCAGCGTAGCCCCTAGCTACGAGCAGTACTTC. Translated: CASSVAPSYEQYF.

The chain has TRBV12-3 or TRBV12-4 and TRBJ2-7; D is ambiguous. V was cut by 5 bases and J by 5 bases, with 7 bases left in between. The CDR3 loop spans 11 amino acids. The CDR3 DNA reads as TGTGCCAGCAGTATTGACCACGAGCAGTACTTC. As protein: CASSIDHEQYF.

The CDR3 region has the DNA TGCAGTGCTGGACTCGGCCGCGGCGTCGGCGAGCAGTACTTC. Amino acids: CSAGLGRGVGEQYF. The genes are TRBV20-1 and TRBJ2-7; maybe TRBD2 (5 bases). CDR1 and CDR2 (germline): DFQATT, SNEGSKA (reference sequence). V dropped 5 bases and J dropped 6 bases, with 20 bases sitting between them. The CDR3 totals 14 residues.

This clonotype was recorded at least ten times. This rearrangement joins TRBV6-5 to TRBJ1-2; D might be TRBD1 (5 bases). CDR3 length: 12 residues. Deletions cut 4 bases from V and 5 bases from J, with 8 bases between. Germline lookup yields CDR1 MNHEY and CDR2 SVGAGI. The CDR3 spells CASSSGAYGYTF. CDR3 DNA sequence: TGTGCCAGCAGTTCCGGGGCTTATGGCTACACCTTC.